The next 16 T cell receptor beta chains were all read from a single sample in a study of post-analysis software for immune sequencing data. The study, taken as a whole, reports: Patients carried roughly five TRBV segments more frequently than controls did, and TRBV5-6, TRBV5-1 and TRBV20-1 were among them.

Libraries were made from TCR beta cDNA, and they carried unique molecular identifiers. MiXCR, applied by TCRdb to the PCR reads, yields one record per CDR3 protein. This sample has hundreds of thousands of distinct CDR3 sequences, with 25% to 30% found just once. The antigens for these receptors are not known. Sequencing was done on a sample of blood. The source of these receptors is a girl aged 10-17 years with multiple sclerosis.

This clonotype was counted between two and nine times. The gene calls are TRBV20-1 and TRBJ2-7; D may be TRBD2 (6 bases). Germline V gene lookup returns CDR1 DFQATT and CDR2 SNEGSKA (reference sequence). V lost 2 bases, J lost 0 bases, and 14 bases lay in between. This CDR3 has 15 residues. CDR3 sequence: CSARPLGGDSYEQYF. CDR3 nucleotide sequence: TGCAGTGCTAGACCTCTTGGCGGGGACTCCTACGAGCAGTACTTC.

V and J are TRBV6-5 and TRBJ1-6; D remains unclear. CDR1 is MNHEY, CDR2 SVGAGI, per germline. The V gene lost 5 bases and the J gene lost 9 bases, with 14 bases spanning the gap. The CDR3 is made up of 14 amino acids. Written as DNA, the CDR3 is TGTGCCAGCAGTCCCCGTGAGGACTCTTCACCCCTCCACTTT. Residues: CASSPREDSSPLHF.

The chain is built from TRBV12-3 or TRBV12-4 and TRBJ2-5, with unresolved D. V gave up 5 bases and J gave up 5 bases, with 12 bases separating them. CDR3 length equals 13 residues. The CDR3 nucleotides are TGTGCCAGCAGTCCCAGGCGGATGGAGACCCAGTACTTC. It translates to CASSPRRMETQYF.

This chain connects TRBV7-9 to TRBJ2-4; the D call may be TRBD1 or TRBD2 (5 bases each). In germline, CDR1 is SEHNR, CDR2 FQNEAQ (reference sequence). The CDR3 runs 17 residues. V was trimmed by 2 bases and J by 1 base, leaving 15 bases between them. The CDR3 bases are TGTGCCAGCAGCTTACATCAGGGAGATGGTGCCAAAAACATTCAGTACTTC. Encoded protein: CASSLHQGDGAKNIQYF.

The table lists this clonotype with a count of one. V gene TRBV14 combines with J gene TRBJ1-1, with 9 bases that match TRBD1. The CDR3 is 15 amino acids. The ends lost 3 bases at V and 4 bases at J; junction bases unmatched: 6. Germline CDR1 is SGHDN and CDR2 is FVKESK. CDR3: CASSQSDRGGTEAFF. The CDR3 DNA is TGTGCCAGCAGCCAGAGTGACAGGGGGGGCACTGAAGCTTTCTTT.

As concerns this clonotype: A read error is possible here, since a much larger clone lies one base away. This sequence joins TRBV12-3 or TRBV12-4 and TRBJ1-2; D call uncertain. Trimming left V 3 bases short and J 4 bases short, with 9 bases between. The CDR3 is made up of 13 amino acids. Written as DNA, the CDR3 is TGTGCCAGCAGTTTGAGCGGCTGCTATGGCTACACCTTC. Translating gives CASSLSGCYGYTF.

For the CDR3, the DNA is TGTGCCAGCAGCTCGCCCGTTGGTGGGAGGCGGACAGATACGCAGTATTTT. It is translated as CASSSPVGGRRTDTQYF. The chain is built from TRBV7-9 and TRBJ2-3, with a weak D call TRBD2 (6 bases). Trimming removed 4 bases from V and 3 bases from J, with 20 bases in between. Germline loops: CDR1 SEHNR, CDR2 FQNEAQ (reference sequence). The CDR3 runs to 17 residues. Filled out from reference TRBV7-9 and TRBJ2-3, the complete variable domain reads DTGVSQNPRHKITKRGQNVTFRCDPISEHNRLYWYRQTLGQGPEFLTYFQNEAQLEKSRLLSDRFSAERPKGSFSTLEIQRTEQGDSAMYLCASSSPVGGRRTDTQYFGPGTRLTVL.

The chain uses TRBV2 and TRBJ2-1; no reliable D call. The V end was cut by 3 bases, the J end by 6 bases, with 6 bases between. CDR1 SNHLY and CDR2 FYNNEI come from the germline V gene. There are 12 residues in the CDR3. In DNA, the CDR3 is TGTGCCAGCAGTGATGGGTCCAATGAGCAGTTCTTC. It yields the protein CASSDGSNEQFF.

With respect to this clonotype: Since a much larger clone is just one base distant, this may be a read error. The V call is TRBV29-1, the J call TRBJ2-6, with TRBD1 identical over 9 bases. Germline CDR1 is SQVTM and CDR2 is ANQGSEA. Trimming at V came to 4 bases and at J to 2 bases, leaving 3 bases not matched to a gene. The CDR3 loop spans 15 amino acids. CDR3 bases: TGCAGCGTTGTACAGGGGGCACCTGGGGCCAACGTCCTGACTTTC. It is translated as CSVVQGAPGANVLTF.

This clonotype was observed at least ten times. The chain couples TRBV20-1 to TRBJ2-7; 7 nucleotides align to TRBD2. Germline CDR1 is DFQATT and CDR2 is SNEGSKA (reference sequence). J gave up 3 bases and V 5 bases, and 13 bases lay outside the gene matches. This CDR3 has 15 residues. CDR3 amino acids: CSAPGGLAALYEQYF. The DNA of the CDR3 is TGCAGTGCTCCCGGCGGTCTAGCGGCACTCTACGAGCAGTACTTC.

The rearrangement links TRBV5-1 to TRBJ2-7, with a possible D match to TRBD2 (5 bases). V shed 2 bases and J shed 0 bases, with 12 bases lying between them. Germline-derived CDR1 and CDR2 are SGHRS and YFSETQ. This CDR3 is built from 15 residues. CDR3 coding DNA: TGCGCCAGCAGCTTTAACGGAGGTGACTCCTACGAGCAGTACTTC. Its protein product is CASSFNGGDSYEQYF.

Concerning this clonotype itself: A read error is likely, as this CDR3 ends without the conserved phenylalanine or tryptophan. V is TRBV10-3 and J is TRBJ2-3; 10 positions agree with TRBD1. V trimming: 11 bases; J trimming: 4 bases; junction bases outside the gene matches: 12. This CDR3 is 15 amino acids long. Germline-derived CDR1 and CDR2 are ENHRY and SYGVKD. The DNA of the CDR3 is TGTGCCTCGACCCCCCGGGACAGGGGCCCAGATACGCAGTATTTG. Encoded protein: CASTPRDRGPDTQYL.

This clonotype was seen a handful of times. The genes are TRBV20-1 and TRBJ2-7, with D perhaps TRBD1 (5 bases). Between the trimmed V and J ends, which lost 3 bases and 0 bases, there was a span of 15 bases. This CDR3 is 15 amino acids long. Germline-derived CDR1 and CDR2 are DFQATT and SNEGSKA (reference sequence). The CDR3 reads CSASHPQGPSYEQYF. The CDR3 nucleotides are TGCAGTGCTAGTCATCCGCAGGGCCCCTCCTACGAGCAGTACTTC.

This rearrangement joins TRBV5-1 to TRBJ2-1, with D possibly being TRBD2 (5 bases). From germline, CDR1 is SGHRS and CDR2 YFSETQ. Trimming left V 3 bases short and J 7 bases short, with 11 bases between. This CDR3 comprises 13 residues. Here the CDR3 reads CASSSTQRNEQFF. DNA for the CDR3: TGCGCCAGCAGCTCTACGCAGCGGAATGAGCAGTTCTTC.

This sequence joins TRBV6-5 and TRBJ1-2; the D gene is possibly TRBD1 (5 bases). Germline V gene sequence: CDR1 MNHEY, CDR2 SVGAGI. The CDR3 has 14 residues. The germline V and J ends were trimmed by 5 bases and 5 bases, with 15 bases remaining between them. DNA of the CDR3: TGTGCCAGCAGTCCCCATCGGGGGAGTTATGGCTACACCTTC. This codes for CASSPHRGSYGYTF.

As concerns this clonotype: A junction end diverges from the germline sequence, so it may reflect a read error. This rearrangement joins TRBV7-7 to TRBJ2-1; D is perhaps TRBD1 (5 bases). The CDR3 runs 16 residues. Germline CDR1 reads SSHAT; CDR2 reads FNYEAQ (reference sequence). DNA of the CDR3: TGTGCTAGCAGCTTAGGACAAGCCGCTTCGGGTCATGAGCAGTTCTTC. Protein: CASSLGQAASGHEQFF.